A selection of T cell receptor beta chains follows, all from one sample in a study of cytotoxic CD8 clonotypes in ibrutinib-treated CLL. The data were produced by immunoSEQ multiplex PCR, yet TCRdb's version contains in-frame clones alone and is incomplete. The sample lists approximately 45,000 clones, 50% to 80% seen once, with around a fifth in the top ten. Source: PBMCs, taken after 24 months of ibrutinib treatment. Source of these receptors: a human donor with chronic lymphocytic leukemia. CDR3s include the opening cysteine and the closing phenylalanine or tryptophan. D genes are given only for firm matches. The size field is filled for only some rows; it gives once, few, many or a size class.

CASSARQGSFF	TGTGCCAGCAGCGCGAGACAGGGTTCGTTCTTC	TRBV7-9	NA	TRBD1	TRBJ2-1
CASSPGGNYGYTF	TGTGCCAGCTCCCCGGGGGGCAACTATGGCTACACCTTC	TRBV5-4	few	NA	TRBJ1-2
CASSIVAGMDSEQFF	TGCGCCAGCAGCATTGTCGCGGGAATGGATAGTGAGCAGTTCTTC	TRBV5-1	NA	NA	TRBJ2-1
CAWSELGTGEAFF	TGTGCCTGGAGTGAGCTCGGGACAGGAGAAGCTTTCTTT	TRBV30	NA	TRBD1	TRBJ1-1
CASSPQFITGELFF	TGTGCCAGCAGCCCTCAATTTATCACCGGGGAGCTGTTTTTT	TRBV14	NA	NA	TRBJ2-2
CASSQEAREYGYTF	TGTGCCAGCAGCCAAGAGGCAAGGGAGTACGGCTACACCTTC	TRBV4-2	few	NA	TRBJ1-2
CASSYLGQTQETQYF	TGTGCCAGCAGTTACCTGGGACAGACCCAAGAGACCCAGTACTTC	TRBV27	NA	TRBD1	TRBJ2-5
CASSYWGTGYGYTF	TGTGCCAGCAGTTACTGGGGGACGGGCTATGGCTACACCTTC	TRBV6-6	NA	NA	TRBJ1-2
CASSPGGGYGYTF	TGTGCCAGCAGCCCAGGGGGCGGCTATGGCTACACCTTC	TRBV6-4	once	TRBD1	TRBJ1-2
CASSKESGHGNTIYF	TGTGCCAGCAGCAAAGAATCCGGCCATGGAAACACCATATATTTT	TRBV21-1	few	NA	TRBJ1-3
CASSLYTTGGHTEAFF	TGTGCCAGCAGCTTGTACACGACAGGGGGGCACACTGAAGCTTTCTTT	TRBV5-6	NA	TRBD1	TRBJ1-1
CASSLGTDEKLFF	TGTGCCAGCAGTCTGGGGACAGATGAAAAACTGTTTTTT	TRBV28	NA	TRBD1	TRBJ1-4
CASSIGQGQPQHF	TGTGCCAGTAGTATCGGCCAGGGTCAGCCCCAGCATTTT	TRBV19	NA	NA	TRBJ1-5
CASSGITGNTEAFF	TGTGCCAGCAGCGGAATAACGGGAAACACTGAAGCTTTCTTT	TRBV5-4	NA	NA	TRBJ1-1
CASRLTGALDGYTF	TGTGCCAGCAGGTTGACAGGGGCGCTGGACGGCTACACCTTC	TRBV6-1	NA	TRBD1	TRBJ1-2
CASSQERGAGPAWGYTF	TGCGCCAGCAGCCAAGAGAGGGGAGCAGGGCCAGCATGGGGCTACACCTTC	TRBV4-1	NA	NA	TRBJ1-2
CASSRSGGADTQYF	TGTGCCAGCAGCCGTAGCGGGGGGGCAGATACGCAGTATTTT	TRBV4-2	few	TRBD2	TRBJ2-3
CASSQDLAGDYEQFF	TGTGCCAGCAGCCAAGACCTAGCGGGGGACTATGAGCAGTTCTTC	TRBV4-2	NA	TRBD2	TRBJ2-1
CASSLGGRKNIQYF	TGTGCCAGCAGTTTGGGCGGGCGGAAAAACATTCAGTACTTC	TRBV28	many	NA	TRBJ2-4
CASSLARQPLYGYTF	TGTGCCAGCAGCTTAGCTAGGCAGCCCCTCTATGGCTACACCTTC	TRBV7-2	NA	NA	TRBJ1-2
CASSSRFAGGHGYTF	TGCGCCAGCAGCTCCCGTTTCGCAGGGGGCCATGGCTACACCTTC	TRBV4-1	NA	TRBD1	TRBJ1-2
CASSLGRNTEAFF	TGCGCCAGCAGCTTGGGAAGGAACACTGAAGCTTTCTTT	TRBV5-1	many	NA	TRBJ1-1
CASSQQQGYEQYF	TGTGCCAGCAGCCAACAACAGGGCTACGAGCAGTACTTC	TRBV6-5	NA	NA	TRBJ2-7
CASSARDKGHEQFF	TGTGCCAGCAGTGCAAGGGACAAAGGGCATGAGCAGTTCTTC	TRBV11-3	NA	NA	TRBJ2-1
CASSLDGGLQGYTF	TGCGCCAGCAGCTTGGATGGGGGATTGCAGGGCTACACCTTC	TRBV5-1	NA	NA	TRBJ1-2
CAISLTGRLHEQYF	TGTGCCATCAGCCTAACCGGACGTTTACACGAGCAGTACTTC	TRBV10-3	few	NA	TRBJ2-7
CASSFGTGGRDTQYF	TGCGCCAGCAGCTTTGGGACAGGGGGCCGCGATACGCAGTATTTT	TRBV5-1	NA	TRBD1	TRBJ2-3
CASGLVRSLTNEQYF	TGTGCTAGTGGTTTGGTAAGAAGTCTAACTAACGAGCAGTACTTC	TRBV12-5	NA	NA	TRBJ2-7